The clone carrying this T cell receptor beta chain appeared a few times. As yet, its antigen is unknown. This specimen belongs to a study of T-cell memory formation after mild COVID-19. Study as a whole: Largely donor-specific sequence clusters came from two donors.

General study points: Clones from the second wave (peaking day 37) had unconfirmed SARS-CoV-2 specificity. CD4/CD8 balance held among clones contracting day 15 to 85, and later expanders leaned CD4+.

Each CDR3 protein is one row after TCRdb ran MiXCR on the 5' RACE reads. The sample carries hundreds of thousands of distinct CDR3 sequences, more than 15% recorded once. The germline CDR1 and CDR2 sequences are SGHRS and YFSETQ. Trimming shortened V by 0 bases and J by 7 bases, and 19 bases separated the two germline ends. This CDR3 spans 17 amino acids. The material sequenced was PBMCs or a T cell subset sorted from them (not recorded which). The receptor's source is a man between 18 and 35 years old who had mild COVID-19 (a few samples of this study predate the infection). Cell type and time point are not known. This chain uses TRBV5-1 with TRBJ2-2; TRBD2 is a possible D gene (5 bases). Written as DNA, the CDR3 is TGCGCCAGCAGCTTGGCGCACAATGTATTAGGGAGCGGGGAGCTGTTTTTT. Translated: CASSLAHNVLGSGELFF.